This entry lists 25 T cell receptor beta chains sequenced from one sample in a study of blood T cell repertoires in COVID-19. Assay: immunoSEQ multiplex PCR; the TCRdb copy retains only in-frame clones and omits some. There are a few hundred thousand clones in the sample; about nine tenths occur only once, and around 12% lies in the top ten. Sequencing used peripheral blood. The receptors were gathered from a woman between 50 and 59 years old with COVID-19, enrolled during active disease.

The chain couples TRBV5-1 to TRBJ2-5, with 7 nucleotides matching TRBD1. The CDR3 runs to 15 residues. Germline CDR1 and CDR2: SGHRS and YFSETQ. Trimming cost V 4 bases and J 3 bases; bases outside gene matches: 9. The CDR3 DNA reads TGCGCCAGCAGCGAGGCCGGGACAGCAAAAGAGACCCAGTACTTC. This encodes CASSEAGTAKETQYF. The full variable domain, its missing parts supplied by reference TRBV5-1 and TRBJ2-5, is KAGVTQTPRYLIKTRGQQVTLSCSPISGHRSVSWYQQTPGQGLQFLFEYFSETQRNKGNFPGRFSGRQFSNSRSEMNVSTLELGDSALYLCASSEAGTAKETQYFGPGTRLLVL.

The gene calls are TRBV19 and TRBJ2-2, with TRBD2 matching over 11 bases. The germline V gene has CDR1 LNHDA and CDR2 SQIVND (reference sequence). There are 14 residues in the CDR3. V was clipped by 5 bases and J by 8 bases; unmatched bases: 4. As DNA, the CDR3 is TGTGCCAGTAGTCCTCGACTAGCGGGGGGGGAGCTGTTTTTT. It encodes CASSPRLAGGELFF.

J is TRBJ1-5 and V is TRBV28; TRBD1 matches at 9 bases. The V gene end was trimmed by 5 bases and the J gene end by 3 bases; junction bases not matched to a gene: 2. The CDR3 length is 14 residues. CDR1 and CDR2 from the germline V gene are MDHEN and SYDVKM. The CDR3 nucleotides read TGTGCCAGCAGTGGGACAGGGAACAATCAGCCCCAGCATTTT. It is translated as CASSGTGNNQPQHF.

This chain links TRBV2 with TRBJ1-1, with a weak D call TRBD1 (5 bases). The V gene lost 7 bases and the J gene lost 1 base, with 16 bases spanning the gap. Germline lookup yields CDR1 SNHLY and CDR2 FYNNEI. The CDR3 has 15 residues. This CDR3 is CASIRPWRGNTEAFF. As DNA, the CDR3 is TGTGCCAGCATCCGGCCTTGGAGGGGGAACACTGAAGCTTTCTTT. The full variable domain, in which reference TRBV2 and TRBJ1-1 provide the parts outside the CDR3, is EPEVTQTPSHQVTQMGQEVILRCVPISNHLYFYWYRQILGQKVEFLVSFYNNEISEKSEIFDDQFSVERPDGSNFTLKIRSTKLEDSAMYFCASIRPWRGNTEAFFGQGTRLTVV.

The gene calls are TRBV11-2 and TRBJ2-7; TRBD1 might be the D (6 bases). The CDR3 is 15 amino acids. Looked up from germline, CDR1 is SGHAT and CDR2 is FQNNGV. V lost 1 base to trimming and J lost 0 bases, with 10 bases between them. DNA of the CDR3: TGTGCCAGCAGCTTAGTTAAAGGGGGCTCCTACGAGCAGTACTTC. It specifies CASSLVKGGSYEQYF.

This chain joins TRBV2 and TRBJ2-3, with TRBD2 matching 10 bases. The CDR3 length is 14 residues. Germline assignment: CDR1 SNHLY and CDR2 FYNNEI. After removal of 6 bases from V and 4 bases from J, the junction contained 4 bases not matched to a gene. Written as DNA, the CDR3 is TGTGCCAGCAGCCAGCGGGGGGGCGCAGATACGCAGTATTTT. Encoded protein: CASSQRGGADTQYF.

The V call is TRBV30, the J call TRBJ1-1; D not resolved. This CDR3 comprises 16 residues. The germline gives CDR1 GTSNPN, CDR2 SVGIG (reference sequence). V gave up 3 bases and J gave up 2 bases, with 19 bases separating them. The CDR3 spells CAWRSDGLRSNTEAFF. The CDR3 DNA follows: TGTGCCTGGAGATCCGACGGGTTGCGTAGTAACACTGAAGCTTTCTTT.

The rearrangement links TRBV2 to TRBJ2-3; D may be TRBD2 (6 bases). CDR3 length: 12 residues. CDR1 is SNHLY and CDR2 is FYNNEI in the germline V gene. V lost 11 bases and J 4 bases, leaving 13 bases between the germline ends. The CDR3 is CAYAGRPDTQYF. The CDR3 DNA reads as TGTGCCTACGCGGGGAGGCCAGATACGCAGTATTTT.

This chain connects TRBV19 to TRBJ2-3, with 7 nucleotides matching TRBD1. Germline CDR1 reads LNHDA; CDR2 reads SQIVND (reference sequence). This CDR3 spans 14 amino acids. V lost 4 bases, J lost 6 bases, and 7 bases stayed unmatched. For the CDR3, the DNA is TGTGCCAGTAGTACTAGTAGGGGGCGGGATACGCAGTATTTT. Its protein product is CASSTSRGRDTQYF.

The gene calls are TRBV4-1 and TRBJ2-7; D perhaps matches TRBD2 (5 bases). Germline values: CDR1 MGHRA, CDR2 YSYEKL. The V and J ends lost 0 bases and 1 base respectively, with 16 bases between them. This CDR3 region has 17 residues. This CDR3 is CASSQEPSRITSYEQYF. CDR3 sequence (DNA): TGCGCCAGCAGCCAAGAACCTAGCCGGATAACTTCCTACGAGCAGTACTTC.

The chain has TRBV30 and TRBJ1-1; the D is unclear. The CDR3 runs to 14 residues. In germline, CDR1 is GTSNPN, CDR2 SVGIG (reference sequence). Trimming removed 2 bases from V and 7 bases from J, with 17 bases in between. CDR3 amino acids: CAWSLPNIQIEAFF. DNA for the CDR3: TGTGCCTGGAGTCTGCCGAACATTCAAATTGAAGCTTTCTTT.

The chain employs TRBV27 and TRBJ2-7; 8 bases match TRBD1. Germline-derived CDR1 and CDR2 are MNHEY and SMNVEV (reference sequence). J gave up 5 bases and V 5 bases, and 8 bases lay outside the gene matches. The CDR3 is made up of 14 amino acids. CDR3 loop: CASSIYRGANEQYF. The CDR3 region has the DNA TGTGCCAGCAGTATCTACAGGGGGGCCAACGAGCAGTACTTC.

This CDR3 is CASSAQGNNYGYTF. The CDR3 DNA follows: TGTGCCAGCAGCGCTCAGGGAAATAACTATGGCTACACCTTC. V is TRBV9 and J is TRBJ1-2, with D perhaps matching TRBD1 (5 bases). The CDR3 covers 14 residues. The ends were cut back, 3 bases at V and 1 base at J, with 10 bases in the middle. CDR1 SGDLS and CDR2 YYNGEE come from the germline V gene.

The J gene is TRBJ2-2, the V gene TRBV7-8, with 11 nucleotides matching TRBD2. Germline V gene sequence: CDR1 SGHVS, CDR2 FQNEAQ. V trimming: 5 bases; J trimming: 7 bases; junction bases outside the gene matches: 9. The CDR3 has 16 amino acids. CDR3 nucleotides: TGTGCCAGCAGCCCGAGGACTAGCGGGCCGGACGGGGAGCTGTTTTTT. Encoded protein: CASSPRTSGPDGELFF. Using reference TRBV7-8 and TRBJ2-2 for the parts outside the CDR3, the full variable domain is GAGVSQSPRYKVAKRGQDVALRCDPISGHVSLFWYQQALGQGPEFLTYFQNEAQLDKSGLPSDRFFAERPEGSVSTLKIQRTQQEDSAVYLCASSPRTSGPDGELFFGEGSRLTVL.

The rearrangement links TRBV14 to TRBJ2-1, with 7 bases aligning to TRBD1. V gave up 0 bases and J gave up 7 bases; unmatched junction bases: 3. Germline CDR1 reads SGHDN; CDR2 reads FVKESK. The CDR3 has 14 amino acids. DNA of the CDR3: TGTGCCAGCAGCCAAGAACAGGGGAGAAATGAGCAGTTCTTC. Protein product: CASSQEQGRNEQFF.

The rearrangement links TRBV25-1 to TRBJ2-5; possible D gene TRBD1, 6 bases. With 5 bases removed from V and 4 bases from J, the gap between germline ends came to 14 bases. This CDR3 has 14 amino acids. The germline V gene has CDR1 MGHDK and CDR2 SYGVNS. Written as DNA, the CDR3 is TGTGCCAGCAGTCCCTACATGGGGGCAGAGACCCAGTACTTC. Translated, it gives CASSPYMGAETQYF. The full variable domain, completed using reference TRBV25-1 and TRBJ2-5, is EADIYQTPRYLVIGTGKKITLECSQTMGHDKMYWYQQDPGMELHLIHYSYGVNSTEKGDLSSESTVSRIRTEHFPLTLESARPSHTSQYLCASSPYMGAETQYFGPGTRLLVL.

The chain couples TRBV6-5 to TRBJ1-3; possible D gene TRBD1, 6 bases. This CDR3 has 14 amino acids. Trimming removed 5 bases from V and 2 bases from J, with 10 bases in between. CDR1 is MNHEY, CDR2 SVGAGI, per germline. The CDR3 loop is CASSRTGPGNTIYF. The CDR3 coding sequence is TGTGCCAGCAGTCGAACAGGGCCTGGAAACACCATATATTTT.

The chain has TRBV2 and TRBJ1-5; tentatively, D is TRBD1 (6 bases). CDR1 and CDR2 (germline): SNHLY, FYNNEI. The CDR3 totals 17 residues. The germline V and J ends were trimmed by 0 bases and 4 bases, with 16 bases remaining between them. CDR3 region: CASSEALRQGPNQPQHF. CDR3 bases: TGTGCCAGCAGTGAAGCGCTTAGGCAGGGGCCTAATCAGCCCCAGCATTTT. Full variable domain (outside the CDR3, taken from reference TRBV2 and TRBJ1-5): EPEVTQTPSHQVTQMGQEVILRCVPISNHLYFYWYRQILGQKVEFLVSFYNNEISEKSEIFDDQFSVERPDGSNFTLKIRSTKLEDSAMYFCASSEALRQGPNQPQHFGDGTRLSIL.

The genes are TRBV11-2 and TRBJ1-2; D call uncertain. Per the germline V gene, CDR1 is SGHAT and CDR2 is FQNNGV. V lost 0 bases, J lost 4 bases, and 15 bases lay in between. The CDR3 length is 16 residues. The CDR3 DNA is TGTGCCAGCAGCTTAGACCCCACGAGGGAGCTCTATGGCTACACCTTC. It yields the protein CASSLDPTRELYGYTF.

The CDR3 here is CASSLADRVGTEAFF. CDR3 DNA sequence: TGTGCCAGCAGCTTGGCCGACAGGGTCGGAACTGAAGCTTTCTTT. This chain joins TRBV5-4 and TRBJ1-1; 7 bases align to TRBD1. There are 15 residues in the CDR3. Per germline, CDR1 SGHNT and CDR2 YYREEE (reference sequence). Trimming took 0 bases from V and 5 from J; bases not matched to a gene: 7.

With regard to this clone: Other DNA sequences in the same sample also yield this CDR3. The CDR3 DNA reads as TGCGCCAGCAGCTTGGGACAGGTAAACTCACCCCTCCACTTT. It translates to CASSLGQVNSPLHF. This chain connects TRBV5-1 to TRBJ1-6; D might be TRBD1 (6 bases). Germline assignment: CDR1 SGHRS and CDR2 YFSETQ. The CDR3 consists of 14 residues. With 0 bases removed from V and 10 bases from J, the gap between germline ends came to 11 bases.

This chain joins TRBV7-7 and TRBJ2-2; 9 positions match TRBD1. The CDR3 runs 19 residues. Germline CDR1 SSHAT, CDR2 FNYEAQ (reference sequence). The ends lost 1 base at V and 1 base at J; junction bases unmatched: 10. In DNA, the CDR3 is TGTGCCAGCAGCTTAGAATCGGGACAGGGCACGAGGAACACCGGGGAGCTGTTTTTT. As protein: CASSLESGQGTRNTGELFF.

The chain recombines TRBV9 with TRBJ1-1; possibly TRBD1 for D (5 bases). The CDR3 spans 12 residues. The germline V gene has CDR1 SGDLS and CDR2 YYNGEE. V gave up 4 bases and J gave up 10 bases, with 14 bases separating them. CDR3 protein: CASSKRPGGAFF. CDR3 coding DNA: TGTGCCAGCAGCAAAAGGCCCGGGGGAGCTTTCTTT.

The V call is TRBV2, the J call TRBJ2-7; no reliable D call. The V gene lost 7 bases and the J gene lost 2 bases, with 12 bases spanning the gap. The CDR3 sequence is 13 residues long. Germline V gene lookup returns CDR1 SNHLY and CDR2 FYNNEI. CDR3: CASNKELPYEQYF. CDR3 bases: TGTGCCAGCAATAAAGAACTCCCCTACGAGCAGTACTTC.

This chain joins TRBV6-5 and TRBJ1-1; TRBD1 is a possible D gene (6 bases). Germline V lookup: CDR1 MNHEY, CDR2 SVGAGI. Trimming left V 7 bases short and J 1 base short, with 13 bases between. The CDR3 is made up of 14 amino acids. CDR3 sequence: CASIGGGANTEAFF. For the CDR3, the DNA is TGTGCCAGCATAGGGGGGGGCGCGAACACTGAAGCTTTCTTT.